These 20 T cell receptor beta chains were sequenced from one sample in a study of blood T cell repertoires in COVID-19. TCRdb keeps only in-frame clones here, not all; method: immunoSEQ multiplex PCR. The sample carries fewer than 400,000 clones, 85% recorded once. Sequencing was done on a sample of peripheral blood. These receptors were collected from a young woman with acute or convalescent COVID-19.

V usage is TRBV5-6 and J usage is TRBJ1-1; TRBD1 matches 8 bases. Trimming removed 4 bases from V and 2 bases from J; junction bases left unmatched: 13. The germline V gene encodes CDR1 SGHDT and CDR2 YYEEEE. This CDR3 comprises 17 residues. CDR3: CASSNTLDRVQNTEAFF. The CDR3 DNA is TGTGCCAGCAGCAACACCTTGGACAGGGTACAAAACACTGAAGCTTTCTTT.

The chain has TRBV29-1 and TRBJ2-7; D is perhaps TRBD2 (6 bases). CDR3 length: 12 residues. The germline gives CDR1 SQVTM, CDR2 ANQGSEA. The V and J ends lost 7 bases and 2 bases respectively, with 12 bases between them. The CDR3 nucleotides read TGCAGCGGTGGGGCTAGCGCCTACGAGCAGTACTTC. Translated, it gives CSGGASAYEQYF.

The rearrangement uses TRBV27 and TRBJ2-2; D unclear. CDR1 and CDR2 (germline): MNHEY, SMNVEV (reference sequence). Trimming removed 7 bases from V and 1 base from J, with 7 bases in between. The CDR3 totals 13 residues. CDR3 nucleotide sequence: TGTGCCAGCACGGGTGTGAACACCGGGGAGCTGTTTTTT. This sequence encodes CASTGVNTGELFF.

The chain couples TRBV12-5 to TRBJ1-4, with D perhaps matching TRBD1 (5 bases). This CDR3 region has 14 residues. The germline V gene encodes CDR1 LGHNT and CDR2 FRNRAP. The V end was cut by 4 bases, the J end by 4 bases, with 10 bases between. CDR3 DNA sequence: TGTGCTAGTGGTTCCGGACACGTTAATGAAAAACTGTTTTTT. It encodes CASGSGHVNEKLFF.

V and J are TRBV9 and TRBJ2-1; weak D call: TRBD2 (7 bases). Germline lookup yields CDR1 SGDLS and CDR2 YYNGEE. There are 15 residues in the CDR3. V lost 0 bases, J lost 7 bases, and 14 bases lay in between. The CDR3 sequence is CASSVGGGWSNEQFF. The CDR3 DNA reads TGTGCCAGCAGCGTAGGCGGGGGCTGGTCGAATGAGCAGTTCTTC.

The rearrangement joins TRBV13 to TRBJ1-1, with D possibly being TRBD1 (5 bases). The CDR3 totals 14 residues. The V gene's germline CDR1 is PRHDT and CDR2 FYEKMQ (reference sequence). The V end was cut by 5 bases, the J end by 1 base, with 11 bases between. Here the CDR3 reads CASSDGGRNTEAFF. The CDR3 coding sequence is TGTGCCAGCAGCGATGGGGGGAGGAACACTGAAGCTTTCTTT.

The gene calls are TRBV5-5 and TRBJ2-7; TRBD1 agrees at 12 bases. V shed 0 bases and J 6 bases; nucleotides not matched to a gene: 7. Germline CDR1 SGHKS, CDR2 YYEKEE (reference sequence). The CDR3 has 16 amino acids. The CDR3 region has the DNA TGTGCCAGCAGCTTGGCAACCGGGACAGGGGGCTTCGAGCAGTACTTC. Its translation is CASSLATGTGGFEQYF. Drawing the rest from reference TRBV5-5 and TRBJ2-7, the complete variable domain is DAGVTQSPTHLIKTRGQQVTLRCSPISGHKSVSWYQQVLGQGPQFIFQYYEKEERGRGNFPDRFSARQFPNYSSELNVNALLLGDSALYLCASSLATGTGGFEQYFGPGTRLTVT.

This chain links TRBV19 with TRBJ1-2, with TRBD1 matching 8 bases. The trim removed 3 bases at V and 2 bases at J, leaving 5 bases unmatched. There are 15 residues in the CDR3. Germline V gene data show CDR1 as LNHDA and CDR2 as SQIVND (reference sequence). CDR3 sequence: CASSMTGAPNYGYTF. The CDR3 DNA sequence: TGTGCCAGTAGTATGACAGGGGCCCCGAACTATGGCTACACCTTC.

The rearrangement joins TRBV5-1 to TRBJ2-5; D is possibly TRBD2 (7 bases). The CDR3 loop spans 17 amino acids. From germline, CDR1 is SGHRS and CDR2 YFSETQ. Trimming removed 0 bases from V and 5 bases from J, with 20 bases in between. In DNA, the CDR3 is TGCGCCAGCAGCTTGGGAGTAGTCGCGGGGGCGGGGGAGACCCAGTACTTC. It codes for CASSLGVVAGAGETQYF.

The CDR3 is CASSEYVKDRAYEQYF. In DNA form, the CDR3 reads TGTGCCAGCAGTGAATACGTTAAGGACAGGGCATACGAGCAGTACTTC. The chain has TRBV6-1 and TRBJ2-7, with TRBD1 matching 8 bases. This CDR3 has 16 residues. Trimming at V came to 2 bases and at J to 4 bases, leaving 10 bases not matched to a gene. Germline CDR1 is MNHNS and CDR2 is SASEGT.

This clone was counted a few times. V gene TRBV28 combines with J gene TRBJ1-1; D perhaps matches TRBD1 (5 bases). With 7 bases removed from V and 0 bases from J, the gap between germline ends came to 9 bases. The CDR3 spans 13 residues. Germline-derived CDR1 and CDR2 are MDHEN and SYDVKM. The chain's CDR3 is CASTQQVNTEAFF. CDR3 DNA sequence: TGTGCCAGCACCCAACAGGTGAACACTGAAGCTTTCTTT. The full variable domain, with the rest looked up from reference TRBV28 and TRBJ1-1, is DVKVTQSSRYLVKRTGEKVFLECVQDMDHENMFWYRQDPGLGLRLIYFSYDVKMKEKGDIPEGYSVSREKKERFSLILESASTNQTSMYLCASTQQVNTEAFFGQGTRLTVV.

This sequence joins TRBV7-2 and TRBJ2-1; 7 bases fit TRBD2. V lost 4 bases to trimming and J lost 0 bases; unmatched junction nucleotides: 3. Germline CDR1 is SGHTA and CDR2 is FQGNSA. The CDR3 length is 15 residues. The CDR3 bases are TGTGCCAGCAGCTCCGGCGGGAGCTCCTACAATGAGCAGTTCTTC. Translating it yields CASSSGGSSYNEQFF.

The chain uses TRBV5-6 and TRBJ2-2, with D possibly TRBD2 on 6 matching bases. The V end was cut by 0 bases, the J end by 1 base, with 10 bases between. This CDR3 spans 16 amino acids. Germline values: CDR1 SGHDT, CDR2 YYEEEE. The DNA of the CDR3 is TGTGCCAGCAGCTTGGATAGACTAGTGAACACCGGGGAGCTGTTTTTT. This translates into CASSLDRLVNTGELFF.

The J gene is TRBJ2-5, the V gene TRBV6-6, with 9 positions matching TRBD1. Germline trimming cut 0 bases from V and 5 bases from J; bases unmatched to any gene: 4. Germline V lookup: CDR1 MNHNY, CDR2 SVGAGI (reference sequence). The CDR3 extends over 15 amino acids. The CDR3 reads CASSYSSTGGETQYF. CDR3 sequence (DNA): TGTGCCAGCAGTTACTCCTCGACAGGGGGGGAGACCCAGTACTTC.

This clone was observed a handful of times. CDR3 loop: CASSQVQIPYGYTF. The CDR3 region has the DNA TGCGCCAGCAGCCAAGTTCAGATCCCCTATGGCTACACCTTC. V is TRBV4-1 and J is TRBJ1-2, with D unclear. The CDR3 is made up of 14 amino acids. Per the germline V gene, CDR1 is MGHRA and CDR2 is YSYEKL. With 1 base removed from V and 4 bases from J, the gap between germline ends came to 10 bases.

The V and J genes are TRBV12-5 and TRBJ1-2; D unclear. CDR3 length: 12 residues. Germline values: CDR1 LGHNT, CDR2 FRNRAP. V was cut by 3 bases and J by 7 bases, with 9 bases left in between. CDR3 in amino acids: CASGLMASGYTF. The CDR3 DNA sequence: TGTGCTAGTGGTTTAATGGCCAGTGGCTACACCTTC.

The chain recombines TRBV9 with TRBJ1-2; D remains unclear. The CDR3 runs to 11 residues. V was pared by 3 bases and J by 5 bases, with 5 bases between. Germline V gene sequence: CDR1 SGDLS, CDR2 YYNGEE. CDR3 amino acids: CASSAYYGYTF. For the CDR3, the DNA is TGTGCCAGCAGCGCCTATTATGGCTACACCTTC.

The chain uses TRBV24-1 and TRBJ2-5; the D gene is possibly TRBD2 (6 bases). Germline V gene lookup returns CDR1 KGHDR and CDR2 SFDVKD. The CDR3 length is 17 residues. V was cut by 2 bases and J by 2 bases, with 17 bases left in between. The CDR3 DNA is TGTGCCACCAGTGATTCCCAAGCTCTAGCGATGCAAGAGACCCAGTACTTC. It translates to CATSDSQALAMQETQYF.

This chain links TRBV14 with TRBJ2-7; 10 bases align to TRBD2. This CDR3 has 18 residues. The junction had 12 bases not matched to a gene; V was cut back by 2 bases and J by 2 bases. CDR1 SGHDN and CDR2 FVKESK come from the germline V gene. The CDR3 spells CASSQRQGTSGIPYEQYF. DNA of the CDR3: TGTGCCAGCAGCCAAAGACAGGGAACTAGCGGGATCCCCTACGAGCAGTACTTC.

The table lists this clone with a count of one. The chain is built from TRBV6-2 or TRBV6-3 and TRBJ2-7; tentative D call: TRBD1 (6 bases). V was cut by 6 bases and J by 3 bases, with 15 bases left in between. Germline loops: CDR1 MNHEY, CDR2 SVGEGT. The CDR3 totals 14 residues. In nucleotides, the CDR3 is TGTGCCAGCAGCCGGGCAGGGGTCGGCTACGAGCAGTACTTC. Its translation: CASSRAGVGYEQYF.